Listed here are 8 T cell receptor beta chains from one sample, sequenced in a study of cytomegalovirus exposure and HLA in healthy donors. The primer mix had 60 Vbeta and 13 Jbeta primers. TCRdb's table, derived via immunoSEQ multiplex PCR, lists solely in-frame clones and lacks some. The sample holds around 150,000 clones, approximately 62% seen once. Sequencing input: PBMCs. The receptors come from a man aged 45-65 years in good health and CMV-seronegative.

The chain couples TRBV5-1 to TRBJ2-7, with a tentative D call TRBD2 (5 bases). Germline-derived CDR1 and CDR2 are SGHRS and YFSETQ. This CDR3 contains 15 residues. V was cut by 4 bases and J by 3 bases, with 17 bases left in between. In DNA, the CDR3 is TGCGCCAGCAGCAGCTCCGCCTCGGGGAGCTACGAGCAGTACTTC. Translated, it gives CASSSSASGSYEQYF.

The chain carries TRBV7-8 and TRBJ1-5, with 8 nucleotides matching TRBD1. Germline V gives CDR1 SGHVS, CDR2 FQNEAQ. Losses at the gene ends were 4 bases for V and 8 bases for J; bases not matched to a gene: 16. The CDR3 contains 17 residues. The DNA of the CDR3 is TGTGCCAGCAGCTCCGGACAGGGAGTTGCCAACTTGGAGCCCCAGCATTTT. The encoded protein is CASSSGQGVANLEPQHF.

In this sample, this clone turned up a few times. The chain has TRBV2 and TRBJ2-2, with D perhaps matching TRBD1 (5 bases). This CDR3 comprises 14 residues. With 4 bases removed from V and 5 bases from J, the gap between germline ends came to 11 bases. The germline V gene encodes CDR1 SNHLY and CDR2 FYNNEI. The CDR3 here is CASSVRVGTGELFF. CDR3 DNA: TGTGCCAGCAGTGTCAGGGTCGGGACCGGGGAGCTGTTTTTT.

This clone was observed once. The chain employs TRBV27 and TRBJ2-2, with D maybe TRBD1 (6 bases). The V and J ends lost 3 bases and 5 bases respectively, with 22 bases between them. Germline loops: CDR1 MNHEY, CDR2 SMNVEV (reference sequence). The CDR3 is 18 amino acids. The CDR3 region is CASSFPPGGSTGTGELFF. The CDR3 nucleotides are TGTGCCAGCAGTTTCCCCCCCGGAGGAAGTACAGGGACCGGGGAGCTGTTTTTT.

This clone showed up just a few times. The chain joins TRBV19 to TRBJ2-5; unclear D gene. Per germline, CDR1 LNHDA and CDR2 SQIVND (reference sequence). This CDR3 is built from 13 residues. V lost 3 bases to trimming and J lost 5 bases, with 10 bases between them. The CDR3 nucleotides are TGTGCCAGTAGTATTCCGGGTCGGGAGACCCAGTACTTC. Residues: CASSIPGRETQYF.

This sequence joins TRBV6-1 and TRBJ1-5; D remains ambiguous. CDR3 size: 14 residues. Germline loops: CDR1 MNHNS, CDR2 SASEGT. V lost 0 bases and J 4 bases, leaving 7 bases between the germline ends. In DNA form, the CDR3 reads TGTGCCAGCAGTGAAGCCGGAGGGAATCAGCCCCAGCATTTT. Translation gives CASSEAGGNQPQHF.

The rearrangement links TRBV6-5 to TRBJ2-7; possible D gene TRBD1, 5 bases. The V end was cut by 7 bases, the J end by 0 bases, with 10 bases between. Germline V CDR1 and CDR2: MNHEY, SVGAGI. The CDR3 totals 13 residues. The CDR3 bases are TGTGCCAGCAAGAAGGGGCCCTCCTACGAGCAGTACTTC. Translated: CASKKGPSYEQYF.

This clone came up a few times. The V call is TRBV4-1, the J call TRBJ1-6; D not certain. The germline V and J ends were trimmed by 1 base and 9 bases, with 19 bases remaining between them. The CDR3 covers 17 residues. Per germline, CDR1 MGHRA and CDR2 YSYEKL. CDR3 protein: CASSQVMQKVGGSPLHF. CDR3 DNA: TGCGCCAGCAGCCAAGTGATGCAGAAAGTCGGAGGTTCACCCCTCCACTTT.